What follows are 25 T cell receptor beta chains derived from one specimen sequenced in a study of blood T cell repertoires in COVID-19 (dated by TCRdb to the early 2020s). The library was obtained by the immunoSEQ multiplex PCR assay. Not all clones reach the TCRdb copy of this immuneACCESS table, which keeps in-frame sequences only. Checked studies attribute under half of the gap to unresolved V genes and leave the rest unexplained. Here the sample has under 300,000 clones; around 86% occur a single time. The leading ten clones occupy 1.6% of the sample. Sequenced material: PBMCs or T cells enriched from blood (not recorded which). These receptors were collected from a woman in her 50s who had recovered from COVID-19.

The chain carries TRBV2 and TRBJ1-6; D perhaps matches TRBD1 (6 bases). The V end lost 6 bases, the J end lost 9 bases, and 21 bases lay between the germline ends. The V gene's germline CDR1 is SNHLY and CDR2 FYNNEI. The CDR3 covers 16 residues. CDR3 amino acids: CASRPGTSGRGSPLHF. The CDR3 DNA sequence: TGTGCCAGCAGGCCGGGGACATCCGGAAGGGGTTCACCCCTCCACTTT. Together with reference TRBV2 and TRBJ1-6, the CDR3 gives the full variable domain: EPEVTQTPSHQVTQMGQEVILRCVPISNHLYFYWYRQILGQKVEFLVSFYNNEISEKSEIFDDQFSVERPDGSNFTLKIRSTKLEDSAMYFCASRPGTSGRGSPLHFGNGTRLTVT.

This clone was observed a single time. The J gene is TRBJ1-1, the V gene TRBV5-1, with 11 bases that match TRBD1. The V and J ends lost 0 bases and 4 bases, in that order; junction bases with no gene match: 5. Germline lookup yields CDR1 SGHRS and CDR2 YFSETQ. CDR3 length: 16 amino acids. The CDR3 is CASSLGGTGGSTEAFF. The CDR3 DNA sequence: TGCGCCAGCAGCTTGGGTGGGACAGGGGGTAGCACTGAAGCTTTCTTT.

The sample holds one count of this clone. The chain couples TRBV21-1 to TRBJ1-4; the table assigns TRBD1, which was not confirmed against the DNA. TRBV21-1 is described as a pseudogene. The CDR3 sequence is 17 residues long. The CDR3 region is CASSKILRDRSNEKLFF. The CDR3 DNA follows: TGTGCCAGCAGCAAAATCCTCCGGGACAGGTCTAATGAAAAACTGTTTTTT.

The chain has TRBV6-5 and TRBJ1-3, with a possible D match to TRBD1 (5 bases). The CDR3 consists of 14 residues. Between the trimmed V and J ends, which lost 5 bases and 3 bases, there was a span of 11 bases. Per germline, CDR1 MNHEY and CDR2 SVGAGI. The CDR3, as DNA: TGTGCCAGCAGTCCACGGGGGGATGGAAACACCATATATTTT. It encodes CASSPRGDGNTIYF.

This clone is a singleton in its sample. The CDR3 sequence is CASSFDRGTDTQYF. CDR3 nucleotides: TGTGCCAGCAGCTTTGACAGGGGCACAGATACGCAGTATTTT. The chain is built from TRBV7-8 and TRBJ2-3, with 7 bases that match TRBD1. This CDR3 is built from 14 residues. V dropped 3 bases and J dropped 1; count of bases not matched to a gene: 1. Germline values: CDR1 SGHVS, CDR2 FQNEAQ.

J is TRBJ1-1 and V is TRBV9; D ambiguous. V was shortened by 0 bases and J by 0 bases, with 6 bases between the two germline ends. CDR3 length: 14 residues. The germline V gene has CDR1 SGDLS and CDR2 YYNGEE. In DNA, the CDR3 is TGTGCCAGCAGCGTAGGTGCAGTGAACACTGAAGCTTTCTTT. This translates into CASSVGAVNTEAFF.

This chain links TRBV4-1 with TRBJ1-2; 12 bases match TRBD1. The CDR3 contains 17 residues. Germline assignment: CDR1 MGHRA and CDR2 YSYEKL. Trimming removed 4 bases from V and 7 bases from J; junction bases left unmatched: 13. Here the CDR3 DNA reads TGCGCCAGCAGCCCAGTCGGGACAGGGGGCGCCCGGGGTGGCTACACCTTC. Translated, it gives CASSPVGTGGARGGYTF.

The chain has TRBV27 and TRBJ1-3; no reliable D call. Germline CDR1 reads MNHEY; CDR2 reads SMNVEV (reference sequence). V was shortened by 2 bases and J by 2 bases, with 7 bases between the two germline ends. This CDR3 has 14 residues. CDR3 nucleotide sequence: TGTGCCAGCAGTTTACTAGGTCCTGGAAACACCATATATTTT. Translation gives CASSLLGPGNTIYF.

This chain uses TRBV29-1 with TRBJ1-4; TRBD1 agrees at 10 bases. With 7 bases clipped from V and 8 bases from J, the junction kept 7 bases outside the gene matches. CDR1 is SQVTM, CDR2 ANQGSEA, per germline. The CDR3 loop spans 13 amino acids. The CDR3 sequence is CSARQGAREKLFF. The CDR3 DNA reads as TGCAGCGCCCGACAGGGGGCGCGAGAAAAACTGTTTTTT.

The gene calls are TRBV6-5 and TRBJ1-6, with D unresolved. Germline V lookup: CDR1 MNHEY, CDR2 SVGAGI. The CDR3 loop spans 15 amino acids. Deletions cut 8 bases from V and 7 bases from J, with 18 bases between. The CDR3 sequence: CASRGTVTLNSPLHF. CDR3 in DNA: TGTGCCAGCCGGGGAACAGTAACCTTAAATTCACCCCTCCACTTT.

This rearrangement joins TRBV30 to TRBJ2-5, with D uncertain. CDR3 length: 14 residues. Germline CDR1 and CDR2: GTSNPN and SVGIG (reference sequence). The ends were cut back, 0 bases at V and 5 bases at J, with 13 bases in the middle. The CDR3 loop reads CAWSVTVFRETQYF. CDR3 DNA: TGTGCCTGGAGTGTAACGGTCTTTCGGGAGACCCAGTACTTC.

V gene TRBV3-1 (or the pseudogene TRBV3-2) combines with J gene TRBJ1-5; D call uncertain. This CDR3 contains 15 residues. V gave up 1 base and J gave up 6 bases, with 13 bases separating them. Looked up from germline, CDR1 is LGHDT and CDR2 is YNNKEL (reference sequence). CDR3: CASSQGGTRVQPQHF. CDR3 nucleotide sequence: TGTGCCAGCAGCCAAGGAGGTACCCGTGTTCAGCCCCAGCATTTT.

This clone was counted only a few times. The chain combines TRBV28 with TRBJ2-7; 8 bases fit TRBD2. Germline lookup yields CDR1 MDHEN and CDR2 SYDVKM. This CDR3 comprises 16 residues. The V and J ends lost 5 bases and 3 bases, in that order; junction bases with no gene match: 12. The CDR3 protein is CASSPSVLAGLYEQYF. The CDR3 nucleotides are TGTGCCAGCAGTCCAAGTGTGCTAGCGGGCCTCTACGAGCAGTACTTC.

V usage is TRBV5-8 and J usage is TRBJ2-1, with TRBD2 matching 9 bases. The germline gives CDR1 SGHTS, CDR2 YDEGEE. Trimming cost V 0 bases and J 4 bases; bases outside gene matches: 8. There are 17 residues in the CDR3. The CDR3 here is CASSLGSVTSGYNEQFF. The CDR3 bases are TGTGCCAGCAGCTTGGGTAGCGTGACTAGCGGATACAATGAGCAGTTCTTC. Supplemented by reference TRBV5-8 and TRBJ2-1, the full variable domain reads EAGVTQSPTHLIKTRGQQATLRCSPISGHTSVYWYQQALGLGLQFLLWYDEGEERNRGNFPPRFSGRQFPNYSSELNVNALELEDSALYLCASSLGSVTSGYNEQFFGPGTRLTVL.

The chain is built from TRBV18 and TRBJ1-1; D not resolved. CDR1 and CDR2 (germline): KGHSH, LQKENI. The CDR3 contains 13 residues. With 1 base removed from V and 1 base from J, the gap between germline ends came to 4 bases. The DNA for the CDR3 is TGTGCCAGCTCACCACAGCCGAACACTGAAGCTTTCTTT. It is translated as CASSPQPNTEAFF.

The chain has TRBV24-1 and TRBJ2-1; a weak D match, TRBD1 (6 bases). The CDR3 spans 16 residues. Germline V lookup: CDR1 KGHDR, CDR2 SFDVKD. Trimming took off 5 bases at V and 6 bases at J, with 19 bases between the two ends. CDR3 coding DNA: TGTGCCACCAGTGGGTTTGGGGGCACTCGGCTCAATGAGCAGTTCTTC. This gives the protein CATSGFGGTRLNEQFF.

The CDR3 here is CASSLQGNTIYF. The CDR3 nucleotides are TGTGCCAGCAGCCTCCAGGGAAACACCATATATTTT. This sequence joins TRBV3-1 (or the pseudogene TRBV3-2) and TRBJ1-3; D is undetermined. Trimming pared 4 bases from V and 4 bases from J, leaving 5 bases between. The CDR3 is made up of 12 amino acids. Germline V gene sequence: CDR1 LGHDT, CDR2 YNNKEL (reference sequence).

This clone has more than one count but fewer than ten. The CDR3 loop is CASGLGQGGGYTF. The CDR3 nucleotides read TGTGCTAGTGGTTTGGGACAGGGGGGTGGCTACACCTTC. This chain uses TRBV12-5 with TRBJ1-2; TRBD1 agrees at 9 bases. CDR1 is LGHNT, CDR2 FRNRAP, per germline. Trimming took 1 base from V and 7 from J; bases not matched to a gene: 1. The CDR3 covers 13 residues. Variable domain in full (rest from reference TRBV12-5 and TRBJ1-2): DARVTQTPRHKVTEMGQEVTMRCQPILGHNTVFWYRQTMMQGLELLAYFRNRAPLDDSGMPKDRFSAEMPDATLATLKIQPSEPRDSAVYFCASGLGQGGGYTFGSGTRLTVV.

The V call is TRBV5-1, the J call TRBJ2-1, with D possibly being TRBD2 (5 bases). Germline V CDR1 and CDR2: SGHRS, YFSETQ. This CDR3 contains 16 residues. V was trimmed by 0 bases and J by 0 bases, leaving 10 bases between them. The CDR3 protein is CASSLAVGSSYNEQFF. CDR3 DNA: TGCGCCAGCAGCTTGGCCGTAGGGAGCTCCTACAATGAGCAGTTCTTC.

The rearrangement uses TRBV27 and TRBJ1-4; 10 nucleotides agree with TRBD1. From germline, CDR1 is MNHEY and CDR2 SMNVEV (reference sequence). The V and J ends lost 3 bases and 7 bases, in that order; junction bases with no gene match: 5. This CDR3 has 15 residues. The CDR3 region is CASSLGGQGFEKLFF. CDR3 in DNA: TGTGCCAGCAGTTTGGGGGGACAGGGGTTTGAAAAACTGTTTTTT.

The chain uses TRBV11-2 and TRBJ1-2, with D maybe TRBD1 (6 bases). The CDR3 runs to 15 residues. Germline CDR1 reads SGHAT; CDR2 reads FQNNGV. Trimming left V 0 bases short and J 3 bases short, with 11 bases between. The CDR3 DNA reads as TGTGCCAGCAGCTTAGACCCAGGGGCGGACTATGGCTACACCTTC. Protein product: CASSLDPGADYGYTF.

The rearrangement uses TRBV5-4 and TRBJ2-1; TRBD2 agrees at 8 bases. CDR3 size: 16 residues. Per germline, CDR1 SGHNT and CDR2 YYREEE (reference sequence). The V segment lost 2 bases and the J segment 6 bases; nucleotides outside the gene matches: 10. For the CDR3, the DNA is TGTGCCAGCAGCTTCCGGGCGGGAGGTCCTTCCAATGAGCAGTTCTTC. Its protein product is CASSFRAGGPSNEQFF.

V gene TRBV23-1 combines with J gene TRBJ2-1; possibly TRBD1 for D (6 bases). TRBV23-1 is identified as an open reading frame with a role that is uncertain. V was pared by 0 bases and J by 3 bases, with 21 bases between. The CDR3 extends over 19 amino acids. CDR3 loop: CASSQSPCSSGQYYNEQFF. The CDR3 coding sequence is TGCGCCAGCAGTCAATCCCCCTGCTCAAGTGGACAGTACTACAATGAGCAGTTCTTC.

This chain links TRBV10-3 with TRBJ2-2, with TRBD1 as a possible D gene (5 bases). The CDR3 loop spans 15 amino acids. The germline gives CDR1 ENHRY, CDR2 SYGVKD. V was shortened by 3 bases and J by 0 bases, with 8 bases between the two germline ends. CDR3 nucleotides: TGTGCCATCAGTGAAACAGGAACGAACACCGGGGAGCTGTTTTTT. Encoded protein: CAISETGTNTGELFF.

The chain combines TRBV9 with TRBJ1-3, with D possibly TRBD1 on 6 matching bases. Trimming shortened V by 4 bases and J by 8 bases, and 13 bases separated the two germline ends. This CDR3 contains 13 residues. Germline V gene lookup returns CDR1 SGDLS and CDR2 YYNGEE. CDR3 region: CASSNLQGYTIYF. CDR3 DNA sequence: TGTGCCAGCAGCAACCTCCAGGGGTACACCATATATTTT.